The present entry profiles one TCR beta chain with its context. The ends were cut back, 4 bases at V and 2 bases at J, with 18 bases in the middle. The CDR3 has 16 residues. CDR1 SGHRS and CDR2 YFSETQ come from the germline V gene. The data are from a study of radiotherapy plus CTLA-4 blockade in lung cancer. Whole-study context: Among enrolled patients, 15% to 20% responded and 25% to 35% achieved disease control.

Produced via immunoSEQ multiplex PCR; TCRdb's table is partial and in-frame only. The sample gives approximately 52,000 clones, approximately 80% of which show up once; roughly 2.4% is in the top ten. The sequence was collected from a human donor with non-small cell lung cancer whose response to radiotherapy plus ipilimumab could not be evaluated. The chain is built from TRBV5-1 and TRBJ2-5, with a weak D call TRBD2 (6 bases). Sequenced material: peripheral blood, taken from a patient treated with radiotherapy plus ipilimumab. The CDR3 DNA is TGCGCCAGCAGCCGGTCCCCCGGTAGCGGACAAGAGACCCAGTACTTC. This translates into CASSRSPGSGQETQYF.